This T cell receptor (beta chain) was obtained from a study of OX40 agonist ivuxolimab in advanced cancers. With 4 bases clipped from V and 2 bases from J, the junction kept 4 bases outside the gene matches. Germline V gene data show CDR1 as SGDLS and CDR2 as YYNGEE. The CDR3 has 15 residues. Assay: immunoSEQ multiplex PCR; the TCRdb copy retains only in-frame clones and omits some. Of 55,000 to 70,000 clones listed, approximately 82% were seen once; the top ten hold approximately 2.4%. The sample was CD4+ or CD8+ T cells sorted from blood, taken in a trial of the OX40 agonist ivuxolimab. This receptor was taken from an adult with an advanced solid tumor such as melanoma, head and neck, liver or kidney cancer. V and J are TRBV9 and TRBJ2-5, with 11 positions matching TRBD2. CDR3 amino acids: CASSTGTSGQETQYF. In DNA form, the CDR3 reads TGTGCCAGCAGCACAGGGACTAGCGGACAAGAGACCCAGTACTTC. Combining the CDR3 with reference TRBV9 and TRBJ2-5 gives the whole variable domain DSGVTQTPKHLITATGQRVTLRCSPRSGDLSVYWYQQSLDQGLQFLIQYYNGEERAKGNILERFSAQQFPDLHSELNLSSLELGDSALYFCASSTGTSGQETQYFGPGTRLLVL.